The rows below give T cell receptor beta chains drawn from one sample of a study of blood T cell repertoires in COVID-19. Repertoires were generated with immunoSEQ multiplex PCR, while TCRdb's copy carries only in-frame clones and drops some. The sample lists around 270,000 clones, approximately 84% occurring once. The sample was peripheral blood. Source of these receptors: a person aged 65 to 79 with COVID-19, enrolled during active disease. Both conserved end residues are part of each CDR3. The order of the fields is V gene, D gene, clone size, J gene, CDR3 DNA, CDR3 protein. D genes are given only for firm matches. Some rows have no size entry. The others give once, few or many, or a class for an expanded clone.

v_gene: TRBV5-4; d_gene: -; abundance: -; j_gene: TRBJ1-4; CDR3nt: TGTGCCAGCAGGTGGCAGGGGAATGAAAAACTGTTTTTT; CDR3aa: CASRWQGNEKLFF
v_gene: TRBV6-5; d_gene: -; abundance: -; j_gene: TRBJ1-3; CDR3nt: TGTGCCAGCAGGCCCGGGACTGCCTCTGGAAACACCATATATTTT; CDR3aa: CASRPGTASGNTIYF
v_gene: TRBV28; d_gene: -; abundance: once; j_gene: TRBJ2-3; CDR3nt: TGTGCCAGCCGGGACATCGGCACAGATACGCAGTATTTT; CDR3aa: CASRDIGTDTQYF
v_gene: TRBV12-3/TRBV12-4; d_gene: TRBD1; abundance: -; j_gene: TRBJ1-1; CDR3nt: TGTGCCAGCAGTTTACCAGGGGGAGGAGCTTTCTTT; CDR3aa: CASSLPGGGAFF
v_gene: TRBV12-3/TRBV12-4; d_gene: -; abundance: -; j_gene: TRBJ1-1; CDR3nt: TGTGCCAGCAGTTTAGTCCCCAGGGCTGAAGCTTTCTTT; CDR3aa: CASSLVPRAEAFF
v_gene: TRBV7-6; d_gene: -; abundance: -; j_gene: TRBJ2-3; CDR3nt: TGTGCCAGCAGCTTAGTAGCCGGGACAGATACGCAGTATTTT; CDR3aa: CASSLVAGTDTQYF
v_gene: TRBV6-5; d_gene: TRBD2; abundance: -; j_gene: TRBJ2-2; CDR3nt: TGTGCCACGCAGACTAGCGGGGTTCACGGGGAGCTGTTTTTT; CDR3aa: CATQTSGVHGELFF
v_gene: TRBV2; d_gene: -; abundance: once; j_gene: TRBJ2-7; CDR3nt: TGTGCCAGCTGTAGAACCCGCTCAGCTCAGGGCTACGAGCAGTACTTC; CDR3aa: CASCRTRSAQGYEQYF
v_gene: TRBV11-3; d_gene: -; abundance: -; j_gene: TRBJ1-1; CDR3nt: TGTGCCAGCAGCTTACAGTTGAACACTGAAGCTTTCTTT; CDR3aa: CASSLQLNTEAFF
v_gene: TRBV5-4; d_gene: -; abundance: -; j_gene: TRBJ2-1; CDR3nt: TGTGCCAGCAGCCCACAGGGTTACAATGAGCAGTTCTTC; CDR3aa: CASSPQGYNEQFF
v_gene: TRBV27; d_gene: -; abundance: few; j_gene: TRBJ2-7; CDR3nt: TGTGCCAGCAGTTCGTGGCAGGGGTCCTACGAGCAGTACTTC; CDR3aa: CASSSWQGSYEQYF
v_gene: TRBV4-2; d_gene: TRBD1; abundance: -; j_gene: TRBJ1-6; CDR3nt: TGTGCCAGCAGCCTCAGCAGGGACAGTGATTCACCCCTCCACTTT; CDR3aa: CASSLSRDSDSPLHF
v_gene: TRBV5-1; d_gene: -; abundance: once; j_gene: TRBJ2-7; CDR3nt: TGCGCCAGCAGCCCCGACATGTACGAGCAGTACTTC; CDR3aa: CASSPDMYEQYF
v_gene: TRBV7-2; d_gene: -; abundance: -; j_gene: TRBJ2-7; CDR3nt: TGTGCCAGCAGCTTCGTTCTCGGAACTAGCCGCGAGCAGTACTTC; CDR3aa: CASSFVLGTSREQYF
v_gene: TRBV10-3; d_gene: -; abundance: -; j_gene: TRBJ1-2; CDR3nt: TGTGCCATCAGTGAAGGCAGGGGATCAGATGGCTACACCTTC; CDR3aa: CAISEGRGSDGYTF
v_gene: TRBV7-2; d_gene: TRBD1; abundance: -; j_gene: TRBJ1-4; CDR3nt: TGTGCCAGCAGCTTTACCCGGGACAGTACCGAAAAACTGTTTTTT; CDR3aa: CASSFTRDSTEKLFF
v_gene: TRBV18; d_gene: TRBD2; abundance: -; j_gene: TRBJ2-1; CDR3nt: TGTGCCAGCTCACCACCGGCGGGAGGGCGTGGCAATGAGCAGTTCTTC; CDR3aa: CASSPPAGGRGNEQFF
v_gene: TRBV14; d_gene: -; abundance: -; j_gene: TRBJ2-1; CDR3nt: TGTGCCAGCAGCCATGGCCCCCACAATGAGCAGTTCTTC; CDR3aa: CASSHGPHNEQFF
v_gene: TRBV5-1; d_gene: TRBD2; abundance: -; j_gene: TRBJ2-1; CDR3nt: TGCGCCAGCAGCTTGGTGGGGGGGTCCTACAATGAGCAGTTCTTC; CDR3aa: CASSLVGGSYNEQFF
v_gene: TRBV6-5; d_gene: TRBD1; abundance: -; j_gene: TRBJ1-1; CDR3nt: TGTGCCAGCAGGAAGGGGACAGGGGGTGGTGAAGCTTTCTTT; CDR3aa: CASRKGTGGGEAFF
v_gene: TRBV11-2; d_gene: TRBD2; abundance: -; j_gene: TRBJ2-1; CDR3nt: TGTGCCAGCAGCTTGACGGGCGGGGGCTCCTACAATGAGCAGTTCTTC; CDR3aa: CASSLTGGGSYNEQFF
v_gene: TRBV6-5; d_gene: TRBD1; abundance: -; j_gene: TRBJ1-6; CDR3nt: TGTGCCAGCAGTCGGACAGGGGGCGATGGTTCACCCCTCCACTTT; CDR3aa: CASSRTGGDGSPLHF